This TCR beta chain was found in a study of identical twins. General observations from the study: Beta out-of-frame twin sharing showed a weaker excess. These conclusions were based on statistical analysis (cross-sectional, not following the same donors).

From the 5' RACE reads, TCRdb called clonotypes with MiXCR, one entry per CDR3 protein. The sample holds 1.5 million to 2 million distinct CDR3 sequences, roughly a third seen once. Germline-derived CDR1 and CDR2 are SSHAT and FNYEAQ (reference sequence). Trimming left V 6 bases short and J 4 bases short, with 17 bases between. The CDR3 is made up of 15 amino acids. A remark on this clonotype: The target antigen is unknown.

The sequenced sample was cord blood. The genes are TRBV7-7 and TRBJ2-3; possibly TRBD1 for D (6 bases). This sequence was found in a newborn girl in good health. The CDR3 here is CASSPSRDTPDTQYF. The DNA for the CDR3 is TGTGCCAGCAGTCCGTCCCGGGACACCCCAGATACGCAGTATTTT.